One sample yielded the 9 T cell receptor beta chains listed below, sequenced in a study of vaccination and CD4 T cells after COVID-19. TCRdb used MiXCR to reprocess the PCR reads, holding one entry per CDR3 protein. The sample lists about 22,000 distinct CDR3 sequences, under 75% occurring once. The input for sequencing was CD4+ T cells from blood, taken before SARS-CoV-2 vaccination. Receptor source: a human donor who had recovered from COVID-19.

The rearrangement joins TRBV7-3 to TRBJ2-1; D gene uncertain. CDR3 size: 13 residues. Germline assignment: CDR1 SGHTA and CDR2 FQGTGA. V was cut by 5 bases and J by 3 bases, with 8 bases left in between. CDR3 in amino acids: CASSDLRYNEQFF. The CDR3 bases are TGTGCCAGCAGCGACCTCCGCTACAATGAGCAGTTCTTC.

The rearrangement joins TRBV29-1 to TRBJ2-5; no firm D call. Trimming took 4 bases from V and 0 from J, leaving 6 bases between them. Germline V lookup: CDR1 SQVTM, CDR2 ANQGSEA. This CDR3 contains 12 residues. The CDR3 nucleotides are TGCAGCGTTGTTTTAGACCAAGAGACCCAGTACTTC. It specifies CSVVLDQETQYF.

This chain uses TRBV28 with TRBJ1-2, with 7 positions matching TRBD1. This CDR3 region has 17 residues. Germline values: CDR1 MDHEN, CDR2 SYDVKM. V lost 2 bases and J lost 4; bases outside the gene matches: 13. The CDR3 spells CASSLQNRRQGSYGYTF. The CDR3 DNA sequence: TGTGCCAGCAGTTTACAGAATCGTCGACAGGGAAGCTATGGCTACACCTTC.

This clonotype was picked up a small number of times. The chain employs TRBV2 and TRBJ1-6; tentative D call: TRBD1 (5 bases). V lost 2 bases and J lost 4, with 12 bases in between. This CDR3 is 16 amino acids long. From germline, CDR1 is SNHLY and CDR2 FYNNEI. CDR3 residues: CASSEFRAGYNSPLHF. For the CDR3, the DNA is TGTGCCAGCAGTGAATTCAGGGCGGGTTATAATTCACCCCTCCACTTT.

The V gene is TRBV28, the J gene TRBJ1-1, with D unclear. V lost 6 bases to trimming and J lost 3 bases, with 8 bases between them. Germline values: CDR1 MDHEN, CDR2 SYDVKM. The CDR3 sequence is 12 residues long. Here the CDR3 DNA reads TGTGCCAGCAGACCACCAGACACTGAAGCTTTCTTT. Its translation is CASRPPDTEAFF.

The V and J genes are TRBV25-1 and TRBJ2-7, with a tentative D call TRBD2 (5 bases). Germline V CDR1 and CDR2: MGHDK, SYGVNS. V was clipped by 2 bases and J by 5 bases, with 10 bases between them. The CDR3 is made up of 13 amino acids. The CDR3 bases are TGTGCCAGCAGTGAACCCGGAGGCCACGAGCAGTACTTC. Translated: CASSEPGGHEQYF.

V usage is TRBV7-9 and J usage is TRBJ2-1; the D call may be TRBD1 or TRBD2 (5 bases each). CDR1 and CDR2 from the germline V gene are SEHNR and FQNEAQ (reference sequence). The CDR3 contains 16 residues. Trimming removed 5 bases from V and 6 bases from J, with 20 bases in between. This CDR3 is CASSRSRDLGSNEQFF. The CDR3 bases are TGTGCCAGCAGCCGAAGTAGGGACCTGGGGTCCAATGAGCAGTTCTTC.

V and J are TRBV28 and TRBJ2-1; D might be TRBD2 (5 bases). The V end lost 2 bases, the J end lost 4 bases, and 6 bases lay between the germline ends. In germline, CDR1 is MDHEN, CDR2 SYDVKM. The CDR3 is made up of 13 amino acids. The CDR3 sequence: CASSLGGYNEQFF. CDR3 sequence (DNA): TGTGCCAGCAGTTTAGGCGGGTACAATGAGCAGTTCTTC.

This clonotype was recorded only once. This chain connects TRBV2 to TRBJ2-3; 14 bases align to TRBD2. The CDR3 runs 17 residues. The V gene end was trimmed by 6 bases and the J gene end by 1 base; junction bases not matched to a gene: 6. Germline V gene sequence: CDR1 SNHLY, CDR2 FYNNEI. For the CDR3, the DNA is TGTGCCAGCAGAAGACTAGCGGGAGGGCCGGGCACAGATACGCAGTATTTT. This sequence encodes CASRRLAGGPGTDTQYF.